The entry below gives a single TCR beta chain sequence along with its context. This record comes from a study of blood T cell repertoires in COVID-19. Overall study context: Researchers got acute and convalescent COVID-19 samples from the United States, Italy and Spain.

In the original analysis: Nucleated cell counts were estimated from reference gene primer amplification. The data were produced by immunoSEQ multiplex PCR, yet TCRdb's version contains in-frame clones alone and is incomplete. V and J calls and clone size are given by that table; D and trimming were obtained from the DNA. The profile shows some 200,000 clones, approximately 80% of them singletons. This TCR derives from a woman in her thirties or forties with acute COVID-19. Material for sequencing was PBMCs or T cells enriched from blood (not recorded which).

The CDR3 spells CASSVVTGYEQYF. Here the CDR3 DNA reads TGTGCCAGCAGCGTAGTTACAGGTTACGAGCAGTACTTC. The rearrangement links TRBV9 to TRBJ2-7, with a weak D call TRBD1 (5 bases). V dropped 0 bases and J dropped 4 bases, with 8 bases sitting between them. The CDR3 covers 13 residues. Germline CDR1 and CDR2: SGDLS and YYNGEE.